The 14 T cell receptor beta chains reported below all come from one sample, sequenced in a study of cytomegalovirus exposure and HLA in healthy donors. A multiplex PCR was run with 60 Vbeta primers and 13 Jbeta primers. The assay was immunoSEQ multiplex PCR, and TCRdb's table has in-frame clones only and misses some. This table holds under 200,000 clones, 60% to 85% found once. The sequencing input was PBMCs. The receptors originated from a man aged 35 to 55 in good health and CMV-seronegative.

This chain uses TRBV4-3 with TRBJ2-2, with a tentative D call TRBD1 (6 bases). The CDR3 is 14 residues long. Germline values: CDR1 LGHNA, CDR2 YSLEER. Trimming cost V 4 bases and J 5 bases, with 11 bases left between them. CDR3 sequence: CASSLFRGTGELFF. CDR3 in DNA: TGCGCCAGCAGCCTTTTCAGGGGAACCGGGGAGCTGTTTTTT.

V usage is TRBV28 and J usage is TRBJ2-2; 7 nucleotides agree with TRBD1. This CDR3 is built from 16 residues. The V and J ends lost 3 bases and 4 bases, in that order; junction bases with no gene match: 8. In germline, CDR1 is MDHEN, CDR2 SYDVKM. The CDR3 is CASSLQTGSATGELFF. As DNA, the CDR3 is TGTGCCAGCAGTTTGCAGACAGGGTCGGCCACCGGGGAGCTGTTTTTT.

This chain joins TRBV11-2 and TRBJ1-5; 8 nucleotides agree with TRBD1. After removal of 2 bases from V and 5 bases from J, the junction contained 2 bases not matched to a gene. From germline, CDR1 is SGHAT and CDR2 FQNNGV. The CDR3 has 14 amino acids. The CDR3, as DNA: TGTGCCAGCAGCTTATGGGGACAGGATCAGCCCCAGCATTTT. Translating gives CASSLWGQDQPQHF. The whole variable domain, remainder taken from reference TRBV11-2 and TRBJ1-5, is EAGVAQSPRYKIIEKRQSVAFWCNPISGHATLYWYQQILGQGPKLLIQFQNNGVVDDSQLPKDRFSAERLKGVDSTLKIQPAKLEDSAVYLCASSLWGQDQPQHFGDGTRLSIL.

The rearrangement joins TRBV6-1 to TRBJ1-5; 8 nucleotides align to TRBD1. V lost 2 bases and J lost 6; bases outside the gene matches: 6. The CDR3 runs to 15 residues. Germline V lookup: CDR1 MNHNS, CDR2 SASEGT. The CDR3, as DNA: TGTGCCAGCAGTGAACAGGGGGCCCCCGGTCAGCCCCAGCATTTT. This translates into CASSEQGAPGQPQHF.

This clone was seen once. The V call is TRBV19, the J call TRBJ2-3, with no clear D. Germline V gene sequence: CDR1 LNHDA, CDR2 SQIVND (reference sequence). Trimming took off 10 bases at V and 1 base at J, with 3 bases between the two ends. The CDR3 totals 10 residues. CDR3 sequence (DNA): TGTGCCACCGGCACAGATACGCAGTATTTT. This translates into CATGTDTQYF.

The chain joins TRBV7-6 to TRBJ2-5, with TRBD2 matching 9 bases. Germline CDR1 SGHVS, CDR2 FNYEAQ. The CDR3 covers 13 residues. Trimming removed 8 bases from V and 5 bases from J; junction bases left unmatched: 6. CDR3 DNA sequence: TGTGCCAGCGCGGGGGGGCCCGTCGAGACCCAGTACTTC. Translation: CASAGGPVETQYF.

This chain connects TRBV4-3 to TRBJ2-3; D unresolved. The germline V gene has CDR1 LGHNA and CDR2 YSLEER. The CDR3 is made up of 14 amino acids. Deletions cut 4 bases from V and 3 bases from J, with 11 bases between. The CDR3: CASSPRTTTDTQYF. Written as DNA, the CDR3 is TGCGCCAGCAGCCCAAGAACGACAACAGATACGCAGTATTTT.

The rearrangement links TRBV4-3 to TRBJ2-1, with TRBD1 matching over 7 bases. The CDR3 runs 13 residues. Germline lookup yields CDR1 LGHNA and CDR2 YSLEER. V shed 4 bases and J 5 bases; nucleotides not matched to a gene: 2. As DNA, the CDR3 is TGCGCCAGCAGCCCTGGGACAGACAATGAGCAGTTCTTC. Translating gives CASSPGTDNEQFF.

This clone was seen only once. This specimen includes other DNA sequences encoding the same CDR3. This chain uses TRBV4-3 with TRBJ2-7; 8 bases line up with TRBD1. The trim removed 4 bases at V and 4 bases at J, leaving 6 bases unmatched. The CDR3 is 14 amino acids. Germline-derived CDR1 and CDR2 are LGHNA and YSLEER. The CDR3 nucleotides read TGCGCCAGCAGCCTATGGACAGGGTCTTACGAGCAGTACTTC. This encodes CASSLWTGSYEQYF.

The rearrangement joins TRBV11-2 to TRBJ2-1, with 7 positions matching TRBD2. This CDR3 spans 16 amino acids. The trim removed 4 bases at V and 7 bases at J, leaving 13 bases unmatched. Germline lookup yields CDR1 SGHAT and CDR2 FQNNGV. The CDR3 bases are TGTGCCAGCAGCTCCGAGGGGAGGGCCAGGAGAAATGAGCAGTTCTTC. The encoded protein is CASSSEGRARRNEQFF.

The gene calls are TRBV7-9 and TRBJ2-3, with D possibly being TRBD2 (6 bases). The CDR3 has 14 amino acids. Deletions cut 8 bases from V and 6 bases from J, with 18 bases between. In germline, CDR1 is SEHNR, CDR2 FQNEAQ (reference sequence). The CDR3 loop is CASGGVLSWDTQYF. CDR3 DNA sequence: TGTGCCAGCGGCGGGGTCCTTTCATGGGATACGCAGTATTTT.

The chain carries TRBV27 and TRBJ1-6, with 7 bases fitting TRBD1. V lost 5 bases, J lost 14 bases, and 3 bases stayed unmatched. This CDR3 spans 11 amino acids. The germline gives CDR1 MNHEY, CDR2 SMNVEV (reference sequence). CDR3 amino acids: CASSNRGSLHF. Written as DNA, the CDR3 is TGTGCCAGCAGTAACAGGGGATCCCTCCACTTT.

The rearrangement uses TRBV5-1 and TRBJ2-1; 10 bases line up with TRBD2. Germline loops: CDR1 SGHRS, CDR2 YFSETQ. After removal of 4 bases from V and 5 bases from J, the junction contained 6 bases not matched to a gene. The CDR3 totals 15 residues. The CDR3 nucleotides are TGCGCCAGCAGCCCATGGACTAGCGGCAACAATGAGCAGTTCTTC. Translation gives CASSPWTSGNNEQFF.

The rearrangement joins TRBV5-1 to TRBJ1-6; 9 positions agree with TRBD1. The CDR3 length is 15 residues. V lost 4 bases and J lost 9; bases outside the gene matches: 8. The germline V gene encodes CDR1 SGHRS and CDR2 YFSETQ. CDR3 coding DNA: TGCGCCAGCAGCACGGGACAGGGCTTTGCTTCACCCCTCCACTTT. Residues: CASSTGQGFASPLHF.